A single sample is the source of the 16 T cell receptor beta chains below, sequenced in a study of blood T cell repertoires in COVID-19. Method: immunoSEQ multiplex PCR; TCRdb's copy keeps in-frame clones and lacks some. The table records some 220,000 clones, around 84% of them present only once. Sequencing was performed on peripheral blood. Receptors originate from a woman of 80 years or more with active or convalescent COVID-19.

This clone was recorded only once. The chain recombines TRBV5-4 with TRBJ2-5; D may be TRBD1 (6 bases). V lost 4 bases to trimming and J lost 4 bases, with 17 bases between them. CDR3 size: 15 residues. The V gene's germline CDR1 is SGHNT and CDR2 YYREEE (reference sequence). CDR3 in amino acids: CASSLGGNARETQYF. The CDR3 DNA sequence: TGTGCCAGCAGCCTAGGGGGTAACGCTAGAGAGACCCAGTACTTC.

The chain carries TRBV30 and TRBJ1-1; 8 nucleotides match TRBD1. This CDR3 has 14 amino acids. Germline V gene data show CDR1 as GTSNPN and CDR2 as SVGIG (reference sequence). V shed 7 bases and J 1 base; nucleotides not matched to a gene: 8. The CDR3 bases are TGTGCCTCCACGACAGGGGCGAAGAACACTGAAGCTTTCTTT. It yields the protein CASTTGAKNTEAFF. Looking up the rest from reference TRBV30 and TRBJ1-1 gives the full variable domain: SQTIHQWPATLVQPVGSPLSLECTVEGTSNPNLYWYRQAAGRGLQLLFYSVGIGQISSEVPQNLSASRPQDRQFILSSKKLLLSDSGFYLCASTTGAKNTEAFFGQGTRLTVV.

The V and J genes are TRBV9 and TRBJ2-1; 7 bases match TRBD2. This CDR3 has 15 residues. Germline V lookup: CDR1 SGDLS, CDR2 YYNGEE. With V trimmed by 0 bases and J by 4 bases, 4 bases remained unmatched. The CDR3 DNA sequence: TGTGCCAGCAGCGTAGATGGCGGGAGTTACAATGAGCAGTTCTTC. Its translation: CASSVDGGSYNEQFF. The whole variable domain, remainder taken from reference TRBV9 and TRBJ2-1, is DSGVTQTPKHLITATGQRVTLRCSPRSGDLSVYWYQQSLDQGLQFLIQYYNGEERAKGNILERFSAQQFPDLHSELNLSSLELGDSALYFCASSVDGGSYNEQFFGPGTRLTVL.

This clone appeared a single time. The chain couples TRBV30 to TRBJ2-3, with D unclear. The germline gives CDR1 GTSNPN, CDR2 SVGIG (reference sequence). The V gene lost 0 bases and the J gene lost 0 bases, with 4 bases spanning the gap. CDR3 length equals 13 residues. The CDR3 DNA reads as TGTGCCTGGAGTGTAGAGAGCACAGATACGCAGTATTTT. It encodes CAWSVESTDTQYF.

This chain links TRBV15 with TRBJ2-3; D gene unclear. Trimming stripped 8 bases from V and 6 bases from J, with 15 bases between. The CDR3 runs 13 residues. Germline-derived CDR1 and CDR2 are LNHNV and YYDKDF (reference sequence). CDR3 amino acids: CATGLTPFDTQYF. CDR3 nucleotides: TGTGCCACCGGTCTCACTCCCTTTGATACGCAGTATTTT.

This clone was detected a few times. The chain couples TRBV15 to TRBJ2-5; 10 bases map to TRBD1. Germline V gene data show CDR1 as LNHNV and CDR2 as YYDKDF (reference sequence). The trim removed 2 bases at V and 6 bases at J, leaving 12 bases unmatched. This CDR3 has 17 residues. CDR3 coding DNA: TGTGCCACCAGCAGAAACCTTTTGGGACAGGGGTCAAAGACCCAGTACTTC. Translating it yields CATSRNLLGQGSKTQYF.

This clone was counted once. The CDR3 here is CASSLVGSGGFGETQYF. CDR3 sequence (DNA): TGTGCCAGCAGCTTAGTCGGTAGCGGGGGGTTTGGTGAGACCCAGTACTTC. This chain links TRBV7-8 with TRBJ2-5; 10 positions agree with TRBD2. The V gene end was trimmed by 1 base and the J gene end by 5 bases; junction bases not matched to a gene: 10. The CDR3 extends over 17 amino acids. The germline CDR1 and CDR2 sequences are SGHVS and FQNEAQ.

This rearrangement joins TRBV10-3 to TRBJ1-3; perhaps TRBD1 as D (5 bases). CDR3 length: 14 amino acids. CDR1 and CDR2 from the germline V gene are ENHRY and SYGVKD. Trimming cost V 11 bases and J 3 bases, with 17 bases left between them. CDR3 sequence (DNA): TGTGCCGCCGCAATTCAGGGCGATGGAAACACCATATATTTT. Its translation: CAAAIQGDGNTIYF.

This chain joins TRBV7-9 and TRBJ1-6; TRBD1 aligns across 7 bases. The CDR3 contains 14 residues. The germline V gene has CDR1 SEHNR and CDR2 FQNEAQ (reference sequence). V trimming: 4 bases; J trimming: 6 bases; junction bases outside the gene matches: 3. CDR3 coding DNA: TGTGCCAGCAGCTGGGGGACAGCTAATTCACCCCTCCACTTT. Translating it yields CASSWGTANSPLHF. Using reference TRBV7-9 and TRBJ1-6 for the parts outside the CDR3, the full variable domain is DTGVSQNPRHKITKRGQNVTFRCDPISEHNRLYWYRQTLGQGPEFLTYFQNEAQLEKSRLLSDRFSAERPKGSFSTLEIQRTEQGDSAMYLCASSWGTANSPLHFGNGTRLTVT.

CDR3 protein: CASSPPAGAYEQYF. CDR3 bases: TGTGCCAGCAGCCCCCCGGCAGGGGCCTACGAGCAGTACTTC. This chain connects TRBV9 to TRBJ2-7; tentative D call: TRBD1 (6 bases). CDR1 and CDR2 (germline): SGDLS, YYNGEE. V shed 4 bases and J shed 2 bases, with 13 bases lying between them. The CDR3 loop spans 14 amino acids.

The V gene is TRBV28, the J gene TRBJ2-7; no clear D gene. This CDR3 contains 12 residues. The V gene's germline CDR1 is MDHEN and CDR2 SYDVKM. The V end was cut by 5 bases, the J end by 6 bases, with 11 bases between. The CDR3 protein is CASSLQILEQYF. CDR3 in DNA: TGTGCCAGCAGTCTACAGATCCTCGAGCAGTACTTC.

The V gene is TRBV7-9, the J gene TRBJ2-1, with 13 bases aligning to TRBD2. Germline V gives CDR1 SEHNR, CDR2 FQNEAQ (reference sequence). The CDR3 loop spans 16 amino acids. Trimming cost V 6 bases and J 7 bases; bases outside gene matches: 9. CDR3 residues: CASRQPTSGRANEQFF. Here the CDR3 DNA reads TGTGCCAGCAGACAACCCACTAGCGGGAGGGCAAATGAGCAGTTCTTC.

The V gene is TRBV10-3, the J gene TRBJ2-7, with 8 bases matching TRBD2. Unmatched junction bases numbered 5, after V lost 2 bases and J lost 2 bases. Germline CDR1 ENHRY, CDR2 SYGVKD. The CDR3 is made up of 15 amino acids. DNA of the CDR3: TGTGCCATCAGTGAGGGACTAGCAATAACCTACGAGCAGTACTTC. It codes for CAISEGLAITYEQYF.

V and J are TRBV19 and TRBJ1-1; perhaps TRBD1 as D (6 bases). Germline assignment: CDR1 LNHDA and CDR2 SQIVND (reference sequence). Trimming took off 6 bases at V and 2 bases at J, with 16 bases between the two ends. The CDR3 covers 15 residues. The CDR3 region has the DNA TGTGCCAGTAGCCCCCCTAGGGGGGGAAACACTGAAGCTTTCTTT. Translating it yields CASSPPRGGNTEAFF.

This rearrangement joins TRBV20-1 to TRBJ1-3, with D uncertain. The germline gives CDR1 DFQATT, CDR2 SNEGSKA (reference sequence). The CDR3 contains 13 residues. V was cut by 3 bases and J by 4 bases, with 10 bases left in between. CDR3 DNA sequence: TGCAGTGCTAGTTCTCTGCGGGGAAACACCATATATTTT. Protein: CSASSLRGNTIYF.

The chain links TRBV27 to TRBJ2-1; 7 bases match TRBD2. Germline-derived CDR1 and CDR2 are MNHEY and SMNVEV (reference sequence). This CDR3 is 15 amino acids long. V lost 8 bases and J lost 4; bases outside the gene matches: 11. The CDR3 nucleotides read TGTGCCAGCCGTATGGGGCTGCGGGAGTACAATGAGCAGTTCTTC. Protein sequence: CASRMGLREYNEQFF.